The entry that follows covers one TCR beta chain sequence. Its antigen remains unknown. This record belongs to a study of blood T cells in healthy people across ages. The CDR3 loop spans 17 amino acids. CDR1 SGHTA and CDR2 FQGNSA come from the germline V gene. With V trimmed by 4 bases and J by 5 bases, 11 bases remained unmatched. A second PCR, run for about 7 to 11 cycles, used a sample-barcoded 5' primer plus a J-beta primer mix. A 12-random-nucleotide template-switch adaptor tagged each cDNA molecule. A single record per CDR3 protein comes from TCRdb applying MiXCR to the 5' RACE reads. The data contain under 1,000,000 distinct CDR3 sequences, roughly 46% of them singletons. Study-wide points: Both higher diversity and more naive CD4+ cells marked long-lived donors when set against aged donors. Considered underestimates were the diversity estimates obtained from one million T cells.

J is TRBJ2-3 and V is TRBV7-2; TRBD2 matches at 11 bases. The specimen sequenced was blood. This TCR was sampled from a man older than 75 in good health. The CDR3 protein is CASSSKWGSGRGDTQYF. The CDR3 DNA reads as TGTGCCAGCAGCTCAAAATGGGGTAGCGGGAGGGGAGATACGCAGTATTTT.